Each of the 2 T cell receptor beta chains below was sequenced from the same sample in a study of cytomegalovirus exposure and HLA in healthy donors. PCR involved 60 Vbeta and 13 Jbeta primers. The assay was immunoSEQ multiplex PCR, and TCRdb's table has in-frame clones only and misses some. The sample holds more than 95,000 clones, 64% seen once. Material: PBMCs. The receptors were gathered from a man aged 60-69 years in good health and CMV-seronegative.

Worth noting for this clone: One end of the junction is discordant with germline, which a read error may explain. Other DNA sequences in the same sample also yield this CDR3. The CDR3 sequence: CASSLLAGWNSPLHF. CDR3 sequence (DNA): TGTGCCAGCAGCTTATTGGCGGGGTGGAATTCACCCCTCCACTTT. V gene TRBV28 combines with J gene TRBJ1-6; D call uncertain. The CDR3 has 15 amino acids. Germline CDR1 and CDR2: MDHEN and SYDVKM.

This clone came up a few times. V usage is TRBV5-1 and J usage is TRBJ2-1; maybe TRBD1 (5 bases). Germline CDR1 is SGHRS and CDR2 is YFSETQ. The CDR3 loop spans 13 amino acids. V was pared by 7 bases and J by 4 bases, with 12 bases between. CDR3 DNA: TGCGCCAGCGGGTCGCCAGGGTACAATGAGCAGTTCTTC. Translating it yields CASGSPGYNEQFF.